The clone carrying this T cell receptor (beta chain) was recorded many times. The antigen is undetermined. This entry comes from a study of CD8 T cells in ankylosing spondylitis. Study-wide results and limits: Clones linked to disease were reported to show significant enrichment in matched ankylosing spondylitis synovial fluid.

Trimming pared 4 bases from V and 1 base from J, leaving 13 bases between. From germline, CDR1 is DFQATT and CDR2 SNEGSKA (reference sequence). The length of the CDR3 is 14 residues. Preparation of TCR beta libraries was done by quantitative 5'-RACE with molecular barcodes. TCRdb used MiXCR to reprocess the 5' RACE reads, holding one entry per CDR3 protein. Here the sample spans 200,000 to 300,000 distinct CDR3 sequences, around 8% being singletons. The chain recombines TRBV20-1 with TRBJ1-1; D gene ambiguous. This receptor was obtained from a female donor with ankylosing spondylitis or in good health (not recorded which). Input material: blood, either unsorted or a sorted T cell fraction (not recorded which). DNA of the CDR3: TGCAGTGCTACCTCGGTGGTTGAGAACACTGAAGCTTTCTTT. Its translation: CSATSVVENTEAFF.